The rows below give T cell receptor beta chains drawn from one sample of a study of monozygotic twins with inflammatory bowel disease. TCRdb processed the 5' RACE reads again and assigns one entry to each CDR3 protein, with no DNA. Its listing shows about 210,000 distinct CDR3 sequences. The sequencing sample was made of blood. The receptors come from a human donor with ulcerative colitis or Crohn's disease, or a healthy co-twin of an affected twin (not recorded which). Each CDR3 is given with its conserved first and last residue.

TRBJ2-7	TRBV20-1	CSARDRRSSHEQYF
TRBJ1-2	TRBV7-9	CASSSRDRGNGYTF
TRBJ2-7	TRBV30	CAWELEGYEQYF
TRBJ2-7	TRBV7-9	CASSLASLAGKQYF
TRBJ2-1	TRBV11-2	CASSSISGGRYNEQFF
TRBJ1-5	TRBV5-1	CASSLEDSHLQPQHF
TRBJ2-7	TRBV29-1	CSARFPRDRGFEQYF
TRBJ2-5	TRBV12-3/TRBV12-4	CASSGLGETQYF
TRBJ2-7	TRBV20-1	CSASRPGTGVYEQYF
TRBJ2-2	TRBV10-3	CAISEGAPGPTDTGELFF
TRBJ2-1	TRBV4-2	CASSPGAGSSYNEQFF
TRBJ1-1	TRBV5-1	CASSPWQGGTEAFF
TRBJ2-2	TRBV20-1	CSARRSSGSQAGDLFF
TRBJ1-2	TRBV7-9	CASSGTGIPYGYTF
TRBJ1-2	TRBV10-3	CAISEGQGIYGYTF
TRBJ2-2	TRBV12-3/TRBV12-4	CASSLGTGGTGELFF
TRBJ1-1	TRBV12-3/TRBV12-4	CASRNHPQGGTEAFF
TRBJ1-2	TRBV7-2	CASSASGHGYTF
TRBJ1-2	TRBV28	CASSPPVADLPNYGYTF
TRBJ2-1	TRBV20-1	CSASYGYNEQFF
TRBJ1-4	TRBV5-1	CASSFGGPGEKLFF
TRBJ1-2	TRBV29-1	CSVETTRAPYGYTF